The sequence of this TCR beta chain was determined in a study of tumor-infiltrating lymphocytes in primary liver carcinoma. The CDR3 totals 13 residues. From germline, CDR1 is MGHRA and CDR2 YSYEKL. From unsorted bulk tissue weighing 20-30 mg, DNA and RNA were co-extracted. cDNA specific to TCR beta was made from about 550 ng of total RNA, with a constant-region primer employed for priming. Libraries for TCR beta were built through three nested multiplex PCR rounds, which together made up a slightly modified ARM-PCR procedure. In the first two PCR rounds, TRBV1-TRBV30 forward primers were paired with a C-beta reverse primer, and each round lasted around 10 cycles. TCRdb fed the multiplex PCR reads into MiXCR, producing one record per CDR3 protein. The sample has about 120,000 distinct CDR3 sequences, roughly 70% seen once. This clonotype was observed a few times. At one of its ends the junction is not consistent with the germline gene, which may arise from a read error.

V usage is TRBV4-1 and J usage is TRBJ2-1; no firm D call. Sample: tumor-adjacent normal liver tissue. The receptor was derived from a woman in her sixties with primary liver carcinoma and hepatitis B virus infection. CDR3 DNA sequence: TGCGCCGGCAGCCAAGATTACAGTGATGAGCAGTTCTTC. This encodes CAGSQDYSDEQFF.